A single sample gave rise to the 14 T cell receptor beta chains below, sequenced in a study of T cells in women clearing cervical HPV infection. The repertoire was sequenced with immunoSEQ multiplex PCR; TCRdb's copy has only in-frame clones and lacks some. This table holds about 26,000 clones. The sequenced sample consisted of blood buffy coat. Source of these receptors: a woman aged 18 to 69 with a cervical HPV16 infection that either progressed to CIN3+ or cleared (not recorded which).

The CDR3 DNA, read in part, is TGTGCCAGCAGCTTAGCTCCACAGGGACAAGTCACTGAA. Amino acids: CASSLAPQGQVTE. In full, the CDR3 is CASSLAPQGQVTEAFF. V is TRBV7-7 and J is TRBJ1-1; D may be TRBD1 (6 bases). Sequencing ends 3 residues short of the CDR3 end; the germline J gene provides the rest. From germline, CDR1 is SSHAT and CDR2 FNYEAQ (reference sequence). V was shortened by 0 bases and J by 4 bases, with 15 bases between the two germline ends. The CDR3 loop spans 16 amino acids.

As for this clone: From the germline J gene comes the end of the CDR3, since the read stops 3 residues before it. The chain uses TRBV5-1 and TRBJ2-7, with D possibly matching TRBD1 (6 bases). Germline V gene lookup returns CDR1 SGHRS and CDR2 YFSETQ. This CDR3 has 14 amino acids. Trimming pared 2 bases from V and 3 bases from J, leaving 12 bases between. Partial CDR3 DNA: TGCGCCAGCAGCTTTTCAGGGGCAGACTACGAG. Protein: CASSFSGADYE. The entire CDR3 is CASSFSGADYEQYF. The full variable domain, rest sourced from reference TRBV5-1 and TRBJ2-7, is KAGVTQTPRYLIKTRGQQVTLSCSPISGHRSVSWYQQTPGQGLQFLFEYFSETQRNKGNFPGRFSGRQFSNSRSEMNVSTLELGDSALYLCASSFSGADYEQYFGPGTRLTVT.

Remarks on this clone: The CDR3 end is not reached by the read, which stops 3 residues before it; the germline J gene fills it in. The V gene is TRBV6-2 or TRBV6-3, the J gene TRBJ1-5; TRBD1 matches 8 bases. Germline V gene data show CDR1 as MNHEY and CDR2 as SVGEGT. V was clipped by 6 bases and J by 6 bases; unmatched bases: 13. This CDR3 spans 16 amino acids. CDR3 DNA (partial): TGTGCCAGCAGGAAAGGCGGTACAGGGGGGGGTCAGCCC. Translated: CASRKGGTGGGQP. The CDR3, in full, reads CASRKGGTGGGQPQHF.

As to this clone: From the germline J gene comes the end of the CDR3, since the read stops 3 residues before it. The gene calls are TRBV20-1 and TRBJ2-1; 7 positions agree with TRBD2. Trimming at V came to 4 bases and at J to 0 bases, leaving 6 bases not matched to a gene. The germline gives CDR1 DFQATT, CDR2 SNEGSKA (reference sequence). The CDR3 sequence is 15 residues long. The sequenced part of the CDR3 DNA is TGCAGTGCTATTACTAGCGAACGCTCCTACAATGAG. This codes for CSAITSERSYNE. Given in full, the CDR3 is CSAITSERSYNEQFF.

Comments on this clone: A junction end diverges from the germline sequence, so it may reflect a read error. The DNA ends 3 residues before the CDR3 does, and the rest of the CDR3 is filled in from the germline J gene. V and J are TRBV4-2 and TRBJ1-2; 8 bases align to TRBD1. Germline V gives CDR1 LGHNA, CDR2 YNFKEQ. The CDR3 runs to 16 residues. The CDR3 protein is CASSQVADRGNYGYTF. CDR3 DNA (partial): TGCGCCAGCAGCCAAGTTGCAGACAGGGGAAACTATGGC.

CDR3 DNA (partial): TGCGCCAGCAGCTCTGCCGTACAAGCGAACACCGGGGAG. Protein product: CASSSAVQANTGE. The entire CDR3 protein reads CASSSAVQANTGELFF. The rearrangement uses TRBV5-1 and TRBJ2-2; D remains unclear. The read halts 3 residues ahead of the CDR3 end, with the missing end drawn from the germline J gene. This CDR3 spans 16 amino acids. CDR1 is SGHRS, CDR2 YFSETQ, per germline. V was pared by 3 bases and J by 0 bases, with 12 bases between.

With respect to this clone: The CDR3 goes on 3 residues after the read ends, and that part is filled in from the germline J gene. The chain combines TRBV6-2 or TRBV6-3 with TRBJ2-1; 10 nucleotides line up with TRBD1. V lost 5 bases, J lost 5 bases, and 3 bases stayed unmatched. The CDR3 has 14 residues. CDR1 is MNHEY and CDR2 is SVGEGT in the germline V gene. Partial CDR3 DNA: TGTGCCAGCAGTCGACAGGGGGCAAACAATGAG. It yields the protein CASSRQGANNE. The full CDR3 is CASSRQGANNEQFF.

Comment on this clone: From the germline J gene comes the end of the CDR3, since the read stops 3 residues before it. J is TRBJ2-3 and V is TRBV7-2, with 9 positions matching TRBD1. This CDR3 is 15 amino acids long. The V gene's germline CDR1 is SGHTA and CDR2 FQGNSA. The CDR3 protein is CASSLRTGDFQPQYF. Partial CDR3 DNA: TGTGCCAGCAGCTTACGGACAGGGGACTTTCAGCCG. Based on the CDR3 plus reference TRBV7-2 and TRBJ2-3, the full variable domain is GAGVSQSPSNKVTEKGKDVELRCDPISGHTALYWYRQSLGQGLEFLIYFQGNSAPDKSGLPSDRFSAERTGGSVSTLTIQRTQQEDSAVYLCASSLRTGDFQPQYFGPGTRLTVL.

Comment on this clone: The sequenced fragment ends 3 residues before the CDR3 boundary, so the rest is inferred from the germline J gene. This chain connects TRBV10-3 to TRBJ2-7, with 9 nucleotides matching TRBD1. CDR3 length: 14 residues. Trimming at V came to 6 bases and at J to 5 bases, leaving 8 bases not matched to a gene. Germline CDR1 and CDR2: ENHRY and SYGVKD. CDR3 in amino acids: CAIREPGQGDEQYF. CDR3 bases read: TGTGCCATCAGGGAACCGGGACAGGGTGACGAG.

Turning to this clone: The CDR3 end is not reached by the read, which stops 3 residues before it; the germline J gene fills it in. The chain links TRBV28 to TRBJ2-3; D is uncertain. Trimming left V 5 bases short and J 5 bases short, with 14 bases between. The germline gives CDR1 MDHEN, CDR2 SYDVKM. CDR3 size: 14 residues. This CDR3 is CASSRDVGLDTQYF. The sequenced CDR3 bases are TGTGCCAGCAGTCGCGACGTAGGGTTAGATACG.

Remarks on this clone: The read terminates 3 residues ahead of where the CDR3 ends, so the germline J gene completes it. This chain uses TRBV5-1 with TRBJ2-3; D is possibly TRBD2 (6 bases). The CDR3 covers 15 residues. V was clipped by 1 base and J by 4 bases, with 13 bases between them. CDR1 and CDR2 (germline): SGHRS, YFSETQ. The sequenced CDR3 bases are TGCGCCAGCAGCTTGAGTGCGGGGATTGCAGATACG. Encoded protein: CASSLSAGIADT. The full CDR3 reads CASSLSAGIADTQYF.

With respect to this clone: The read terminates 3 residues before the CDR3 end, so the remaining end is supplied by the germline J gene. The J gene is TRBJ1-2, the V gene TRBV7-9; TRBD1 matches 7 bases. CDR3 size: 14 residues. Looked up from germline, CDR1 is SEHNR and CDR2 is FQNEAQ (reference sequence). The part of the CDR3 DNA that was read is TGTGCCAGCAGCTCCAGCGGGGGGACAGATACC. Translated, it gives CASSSSGGTDT. The CDR3 as a whole reads CASSSSGGTDTYTF.

About this clone: The read finishes 3 residues shy of the CDR3 end, and the germline J gene is used to complete it. This chain joins TRBV2 and TRBJ1-4, with 9 bases lining up with TRBD1. The CDR3 runs to 14 residues. Germline values: CDR1 SNHLY, CDR2 FYNNEI. CDR3 in amino acids: CASRDRDRVGKLFF. The CDR3 bases that were read are TGTGCCAGCAGAGACCGGGACAGGGTTGGGAAA. Together with reference TRBV2 and TRBJ1-4, the CDR3 gives the full variable domain: EPEVTQTPSHQVTQMGQEVILRCVPISNHLYFYWYRQILGQKVEFLVSFYNNEISEKSEIFDDQFSVERPDGSNFTLKIRSTKLEDSAMYFCASRDRDRVGKLFFGSGTQLSVL.

Comments on this clone: Mismatch with germline at one junction end may stem from a read error. The CDR3 extends 3 residues past the end of the read, so its final part is completed from the germline J gene. Other DNA sequences from this sample encode an identical CDR3 as well. The chain uses TRBV6-2 or TRBV6-3 and TRBJ1-3; weak D call: TRBD1 (5 bases). Germline values: CDR1 MNHEY, CDR2 SVGEGT. This CDR3 is built from 16 residues. The covered CDR3 bases are TGTGCCCTATTTTTCGGGACTGCCTACTCTGGAAACACG. Its translation is CALFFGTAYSGNT. The whole CDR3 protein is CALFFGTAYSGNTIYF.